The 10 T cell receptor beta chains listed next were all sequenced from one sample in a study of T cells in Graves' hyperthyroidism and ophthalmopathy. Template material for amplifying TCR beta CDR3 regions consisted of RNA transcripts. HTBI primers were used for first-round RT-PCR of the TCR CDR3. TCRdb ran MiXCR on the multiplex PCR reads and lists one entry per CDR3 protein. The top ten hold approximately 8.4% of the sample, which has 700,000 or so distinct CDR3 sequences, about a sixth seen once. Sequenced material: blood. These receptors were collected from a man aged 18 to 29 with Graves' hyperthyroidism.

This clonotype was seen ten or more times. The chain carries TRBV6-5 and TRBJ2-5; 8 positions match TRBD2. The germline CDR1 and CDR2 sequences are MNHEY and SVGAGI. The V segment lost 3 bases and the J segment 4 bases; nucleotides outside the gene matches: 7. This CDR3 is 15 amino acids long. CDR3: CASSYVLAAAETQYF. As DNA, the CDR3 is TGTGCCAGCAGTTATGTACTAGCGGCAGCAGAGACCCAGTACTTC.

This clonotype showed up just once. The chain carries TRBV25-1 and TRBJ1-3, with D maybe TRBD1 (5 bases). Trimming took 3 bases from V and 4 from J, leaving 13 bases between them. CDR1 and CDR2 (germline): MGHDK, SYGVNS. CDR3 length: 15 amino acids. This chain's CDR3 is CASSEQGNYGNTIYF. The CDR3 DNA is TGTGCCAGCAGTGAGCAGGGCAATTACGGAAACACCATATATTTT. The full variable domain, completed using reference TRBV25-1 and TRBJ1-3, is EADIYQTPRYLVIGTGKKITLECSQTMGHDKMYWYQQDPGMELHLIHYSYGVNSTEKGDLSSESTVSRIRTEHFPLTLESARPSHTSQYLCASSEQGNYGNTIYFGEGSWLTVV.

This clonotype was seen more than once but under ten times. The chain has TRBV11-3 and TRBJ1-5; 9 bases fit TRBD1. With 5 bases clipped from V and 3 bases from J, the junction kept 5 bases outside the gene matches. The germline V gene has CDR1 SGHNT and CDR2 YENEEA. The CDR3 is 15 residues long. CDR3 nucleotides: TGTGCCAGCAGCCAAACAGGGGGCAACAATCAGCCCCAGCATTTT. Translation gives CASSQTGGNNQPQHF. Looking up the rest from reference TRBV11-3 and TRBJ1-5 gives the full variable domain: EAGVVQSPRYKIIEKKQPVAFWCNPISGHNTLYWYLQNLGQGPELLIRYENEEAVDDSQLPKDRFSAERLKGVDSTLKIQPAELGDSAVYLCASSQTGGNNQPQHFGDGTRLSIL.

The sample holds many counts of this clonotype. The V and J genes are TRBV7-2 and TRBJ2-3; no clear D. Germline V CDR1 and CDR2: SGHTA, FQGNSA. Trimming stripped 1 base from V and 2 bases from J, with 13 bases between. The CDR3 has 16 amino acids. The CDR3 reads CASSLVSLSVTDTQYF. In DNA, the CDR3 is TGTGCCAGCAGCTTAGTGAGCCTTTCGGTCACAGATACGCAGTATTTT.

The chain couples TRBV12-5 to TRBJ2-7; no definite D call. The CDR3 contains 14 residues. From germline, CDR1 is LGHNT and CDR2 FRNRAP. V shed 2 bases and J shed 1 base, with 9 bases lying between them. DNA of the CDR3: TGTGCTAGTGGTTTGTTTCCGGATTCCTACGAGCAGTACTTC. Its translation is CASGLFPDSYEQYF. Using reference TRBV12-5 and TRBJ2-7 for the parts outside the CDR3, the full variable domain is DARVTQTPRHKVTEMGQEVTMRCQPILGHNTVFWYRQTMMQGLELLAYFRNRAPLDDSGMPKDRFSAEMPDATLATLKIQPSEPRDSAVYFCASGLFPDSYEQYFGPGTRLTVT.

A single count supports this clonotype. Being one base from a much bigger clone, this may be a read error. CDR3 DNA sequence: TGTGTCAGCAGCTCCCTTCGGGGGATCTACGAGCAGTACTTC. Encoded protein: CVSSSLRGIYEQYF. The chain couples TRBV11-2 to TRBJ2-7; possibly TRBD2 for D (6 bases). CDR3 length: 14 amino acids. The germline CDR1 and CDR2 sequences are SGHAT and FQNNGV.

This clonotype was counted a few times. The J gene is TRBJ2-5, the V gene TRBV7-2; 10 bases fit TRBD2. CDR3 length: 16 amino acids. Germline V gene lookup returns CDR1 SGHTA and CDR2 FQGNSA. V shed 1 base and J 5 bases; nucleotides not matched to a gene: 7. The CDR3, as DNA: TGTGCCAGCAGCTTAGTCTCTAGCGGGAGTGGTGAGACCCAGTACTTC. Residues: CASSLVSSGSGETQYF.

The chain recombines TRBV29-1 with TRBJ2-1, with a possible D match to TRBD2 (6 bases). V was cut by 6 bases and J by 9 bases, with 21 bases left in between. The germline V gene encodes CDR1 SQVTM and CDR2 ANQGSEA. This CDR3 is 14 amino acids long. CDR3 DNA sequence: TGCAGCGTCCATTCGACTAGGTATGATAGTGAGCAGTTCTTC. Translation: CSVHSTRYDSEQFF.

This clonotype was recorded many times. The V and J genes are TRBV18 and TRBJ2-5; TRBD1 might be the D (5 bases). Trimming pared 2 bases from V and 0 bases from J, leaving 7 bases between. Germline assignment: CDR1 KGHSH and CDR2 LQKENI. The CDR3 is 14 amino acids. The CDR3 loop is CASSPVRDQETQYF. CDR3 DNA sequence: TGTGCCAGCTCACCAGTCAGGGACCAAGAGACCCAGTACTTC.

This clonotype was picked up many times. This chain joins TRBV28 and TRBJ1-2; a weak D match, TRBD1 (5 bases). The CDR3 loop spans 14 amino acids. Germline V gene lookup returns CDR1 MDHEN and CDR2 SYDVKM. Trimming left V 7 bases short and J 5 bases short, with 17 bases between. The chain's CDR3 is CASTSGRGQYGYTF. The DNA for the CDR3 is TGTGCCAGCACTTCGGGAAGGGGCCAGTATGGCTACACCTTC.